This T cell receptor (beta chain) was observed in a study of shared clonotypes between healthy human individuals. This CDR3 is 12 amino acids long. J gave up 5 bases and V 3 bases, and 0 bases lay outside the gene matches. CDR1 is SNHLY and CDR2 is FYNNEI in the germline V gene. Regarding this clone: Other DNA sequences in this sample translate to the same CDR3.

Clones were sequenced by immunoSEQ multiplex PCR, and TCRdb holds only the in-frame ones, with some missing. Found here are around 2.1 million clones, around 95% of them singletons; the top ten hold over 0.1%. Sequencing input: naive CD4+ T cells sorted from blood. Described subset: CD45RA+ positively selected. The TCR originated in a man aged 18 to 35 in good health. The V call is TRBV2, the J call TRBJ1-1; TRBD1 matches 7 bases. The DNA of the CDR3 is TGTGCCAGCAGTGACAGGGGGACTGAAGCTTTCTTT. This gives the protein CASSDRGTEAFF. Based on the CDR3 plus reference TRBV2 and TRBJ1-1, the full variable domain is EPEVTQTPSHQVTQMGQEVILRCVPISNHLYFYWYRQILGQKVEFLVSFYNNEISEKSEIFDDQFSVERPDGSNFTLKIRSTKLEDSAMYFCASSDRGTEAFFGQGTRLTVV.